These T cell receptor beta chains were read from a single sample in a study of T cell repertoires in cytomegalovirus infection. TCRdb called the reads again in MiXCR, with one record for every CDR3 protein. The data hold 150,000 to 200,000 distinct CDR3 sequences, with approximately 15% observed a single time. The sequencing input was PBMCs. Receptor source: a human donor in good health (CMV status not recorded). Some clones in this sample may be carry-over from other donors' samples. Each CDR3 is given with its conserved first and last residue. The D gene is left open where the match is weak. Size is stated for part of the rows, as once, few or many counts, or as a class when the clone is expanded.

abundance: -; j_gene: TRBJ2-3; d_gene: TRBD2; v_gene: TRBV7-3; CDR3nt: TGTGCCAGCAGCGGTGCGGGAGGGGCAGATACGCAGTATTTT; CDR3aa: CASSGAGGADTQYF
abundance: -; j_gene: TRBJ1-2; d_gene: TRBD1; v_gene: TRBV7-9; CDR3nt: TGTGCCAGCAGCTTAGGGACAGGGGTTGATGGCTACACCTTC; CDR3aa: CASSLGTGVDGYTF
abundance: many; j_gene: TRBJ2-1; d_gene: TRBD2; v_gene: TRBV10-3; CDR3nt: TGTGCCATCAATCCAGCGGGGGGCCCGAGCTCCTACAATGAGCAGTTCTTC; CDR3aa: CAINPAGGPSSYNEQFF
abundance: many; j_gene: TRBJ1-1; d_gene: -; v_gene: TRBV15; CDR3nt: TGTGCCACCAGCAGAGATTGGCGGGCGAACACTGAAGCTTTCTTT; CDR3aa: CATSRDWRANTEAFF
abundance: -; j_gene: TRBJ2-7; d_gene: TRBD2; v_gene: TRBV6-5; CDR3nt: TGTGCCAGCAGTTCCGGCGGGAGACACTACGAGCAGTACTTC; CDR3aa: CASSSGGRHYEQYF
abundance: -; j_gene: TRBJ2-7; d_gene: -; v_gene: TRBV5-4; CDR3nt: TGTGCCAGCAGCTTCGCAACCGGAGACTACGAGCAGTACTTC; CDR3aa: CASSFATGDYEQYF
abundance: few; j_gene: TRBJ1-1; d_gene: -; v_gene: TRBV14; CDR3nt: TGTGCCACCAGCGGTGCGACAGAGCCTGAAGCTTTCTTT; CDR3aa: CATSGATEPEAFF
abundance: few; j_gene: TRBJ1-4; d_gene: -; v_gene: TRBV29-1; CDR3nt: TGCAGCGTTGAAGATGCGGGACGGTCGGAAAAACTGTTTTTT; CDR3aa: CSVEDAGRSEKLFF
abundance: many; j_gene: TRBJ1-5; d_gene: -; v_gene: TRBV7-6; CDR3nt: TGTGCCAGCAGCTTATCGGACAATCAGCCCCAGCATTTT; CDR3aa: CASSLSDNQPQHF
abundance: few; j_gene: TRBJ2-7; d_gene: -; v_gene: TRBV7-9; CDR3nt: TGTGCCAGCAGCCACCTGGGGGAAACCGAGCAGTACTTC; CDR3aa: CASSHLGETEQYF
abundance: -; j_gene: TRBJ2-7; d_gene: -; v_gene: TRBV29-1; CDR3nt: TGCAGCGTTGAAACGGGGGCTGGAGAGCAGTACTTC; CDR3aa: CSVETGAGEQYF
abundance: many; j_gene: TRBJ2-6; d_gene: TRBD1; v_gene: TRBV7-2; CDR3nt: TGTGCCAGCACCGCTTGGGACAGGGGATCTGGGGCCAACGTCCTGACTTTC; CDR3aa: CASTAWDRGSGANVLTF
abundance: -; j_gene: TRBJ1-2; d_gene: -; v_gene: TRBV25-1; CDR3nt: TGTGCCAGCAGTAGGGCAGGATTAAACTATGGCTACACCTTC; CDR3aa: CASSRAGLNYGYTF
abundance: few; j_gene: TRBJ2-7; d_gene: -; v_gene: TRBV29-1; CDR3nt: TGCAGCGTTGAACTTTCGGACATCTCCTACGAGCAGTACTTC; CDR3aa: CSVELSDISYEQYF
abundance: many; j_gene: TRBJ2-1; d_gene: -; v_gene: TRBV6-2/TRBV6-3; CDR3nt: TGTGCCAGCAGTATGGGGGACCCGGGGGAGGATGAGCAGTTCTTC; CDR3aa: CASSMGDPGEDEQFF
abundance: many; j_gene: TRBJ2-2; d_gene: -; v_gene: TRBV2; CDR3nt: TGTGCCAGCACCCCGGCTACCTCGAACACCGGGGAGCTGTTTTTT; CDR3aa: CASTPATSNTGELFF
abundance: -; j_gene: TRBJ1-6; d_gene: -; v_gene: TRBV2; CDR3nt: TGTGCCAGCGCTTCTGGCGTCGCTGGAAATTCACCCCTCCACTTT; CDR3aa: CASASGVAGNSPLHF
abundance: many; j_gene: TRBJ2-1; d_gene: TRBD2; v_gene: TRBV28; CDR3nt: TGTGCCAGCAGCCACTCGACTAGCGCGTACAATGAGCAGTTCTTC; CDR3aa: CASSHSTSAYNEQFF
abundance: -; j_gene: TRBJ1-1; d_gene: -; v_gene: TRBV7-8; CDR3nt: TGTGCCAGCAGCTTACACTTTACGGGTCTGTACACTGAAGCTTTCTTT; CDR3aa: CASSLHFTGLYTEAFF
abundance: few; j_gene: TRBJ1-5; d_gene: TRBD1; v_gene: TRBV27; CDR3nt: TGTGCCAGCAGTCCACCCGACAGGGTGGGACAGCCCCAGCATTTT; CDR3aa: CASSPPDRVGQPQHF
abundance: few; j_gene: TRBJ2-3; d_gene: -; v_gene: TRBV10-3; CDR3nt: TGTGCCATCAGTGAGTTCAGCACAGATACGCAGTATTTT; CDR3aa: CAISEFSTDTQYF
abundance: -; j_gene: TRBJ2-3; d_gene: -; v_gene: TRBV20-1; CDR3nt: TGCAGTGCTCCTACTAGTATGAGTACAGATACGCAGTATTTT; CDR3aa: CSAPTSMSTDTQYF
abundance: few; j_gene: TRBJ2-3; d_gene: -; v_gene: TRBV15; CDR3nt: TGTGCCACCAGCAGAGATTTAAATACGCAGTATTTT; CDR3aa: CATSRDLNTQYF
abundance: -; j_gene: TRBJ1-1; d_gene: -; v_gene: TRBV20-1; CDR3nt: TGCAGTGCTAGTCCCGGCCTACCCAGTATGAACACTGAAGCTTTCTTT; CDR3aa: CSASPGLPSMNTEAFF
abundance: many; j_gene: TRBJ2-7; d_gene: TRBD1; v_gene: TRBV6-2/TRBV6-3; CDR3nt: TGTGCCAGCAGTTACGAGATGGGACAGCCCTCGACCGAGCAGTACTTC; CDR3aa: CASSYEMGQPSTEQYF
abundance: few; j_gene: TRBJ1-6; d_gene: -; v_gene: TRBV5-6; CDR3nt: TGTGCCAGCAGTACAACCCAGACAGTGAAAGCGTCACCCCTCCACTTT; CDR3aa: CASSTTQTVKASPLHF